A selection of T cell receptor beta chains follows, all from one sample in a study of T cell responses to AZD1222 COVID-19 vaccine. This table comes from immunoSEQ multiplex PCR, and its TCRdb copy is limited to in-frame clones, with some not included. The sample carries approximately 140,000 clones, about 90% recorded once. Sequences were derived from peripheral blood, sampled 28 days after the second AZD1222 dose. The receptors were sampled from an adult who received the AZD1222 COVID-19 vaccine. CDR3s include the opening cysteine and the closing phenylalanine or tryptophan. The order of the fields is clone size, D gene, V gene, J gene, CDR3 DNA, CDR3 protein. The D gene is left open where the match is weak. The listing skips clone size in some rows; elsewhere it reads once, few, many or a size class.

abundance: .; d_gene: .; v_gene: TRBV5-1; j_gene: TRBJ1-2; CDR3nt: TGCGCCAGCAGAGCAGGCCAATATGGCTACACCTTC; CDR3aa: CASRAGQYGYTF
abundance: .; d_gene: .; v_gene: TRBV10-3; j_gene: TRBJ1-1; CDR3nt: TGTGCCATCAGTGGGGCAGGATTGAACACTGAAGCTTTCTTT; CDR3aa: CAISGAGLNTEAFF
abundance: .; d_gene: .; v_gene: TRBV6-1; j_gene: TRBJ2-6; CDR3nt: TGTGCCAGCAGTGTGAGGACCCTCTCTGGGGCCAACGTCCTGACTTTC; CDR3aa: CASSVRTLSGANVLTF
abundance: .; d_gene: .; v_gene: TRBV11-2; j_gene: TRBJ1-1; CDR3nt: TGTGCCAGCAGCGCTCTAGAGGGCAGGAACACTGAAGCTTTCTTT; CDR3aa: CASSALEGRNTEAFF
abundance: .; d_gene: TRBD1; v_gene: TRBV28; j_gene: TRBJ1-5; CDR3nt: TGTGCCAGCAGTGCCCCAGGGACAGCCCTAGGTCAGCCCCAGCATTTT; CDR3aa: CASSAPGTALGQPQHF
abundance: once; d_gene: .; v_gene: TRBV9; j_gene: TRBJ1-1; CDR3nt: TGTGCCAGCAGGTCCAGCGGGGGCACTGAAGCTTTCTTT; CDR3aa: CASRSSGGTEAFF
abundance: .; d_gene: .; v_gene: TRBV2; j_gene: TRBJ1-3; CDR3nt: TGTGCCAGCAGTGAGGGGTTAGGAAACACCATATATTTT; CDR3aa: CASSEGLGNTIYF
abundance: .; d_gene: TRBD1; v_gene: TRBV2; j_gene: TRBJ1-6; CDR3nt: TGTGCCAGCGGACCCCCCGGGGGCCTCAGGGGGGCCCTCCACTTT; CDR3aa: CASGPPGGLRGALHF
abundance: few; d_gene: .; v_gene: TRBV13; j_gene: TRBJ1-1; CDR3nt: TGTGCCAGCAGCCCGGACGCCAACACTGAAGCTTTCTTT; CDR3aa: CASSPDANTEAFF
abundance: .; d_gene: .; v_gene: TRBV2; j_gene: TRBJ1-3; CDR3nt: TGTGCCAGCAAAATGAGTGTGTCTGGAAACACCATATATTTT; CDR3aa: CASKMSVSGNTIYF
abundance: .; d_gene: .; v_gene: TRBV5-4; j_gene: TRBJ1-1; CDR3nt: TGTGCCAGCAGCTTGGTAGGAGTGAACACTGAAGCTTTCTTT; CDR3aa: CASSLVGVNTEAFF
abundance: .; d_gene: TRBD1; v_gene: TRBV29-1; j_gene: TRBJ1-4; CDR3nt: TGCAGCGTTGACCCGACAGGGGGCGATGAAAAACTGTTTTTT; CDR3aa: CSVDPTGGDEKLFF
abundance: .; d_gene: .; v_gene: TRBV3-1/TRBV3-2; j_gene: TRBJ1-5; CDR3nt: TGTGCCAGCAGCCAAGATTGGAGCCTTGCGGTCCGGGCTAATCAGCCCCAGCATTTT; CDR3aa: CASSQDWSLAVRANQPQHF
abundance: .; d_gene: .; v_gene: TRBV19; j_gene: TRBJ2-5; CDR3nt: TGTGCCAGTAGTATTTCCGGGAATGGAGAGACCCAGTACTTC; CDR3aa: CASSISGNGETQYF
abundance: .; d_gene: .; v_gene: TRBV10-3; j_gene: TRBJ1-1; CDR3nt: TGTGCCAGCCAAACTGGGACAATGAGGGGCGAAGCTTTCTTT; CDR3aa: CASQTGTMRGEAFF
abundance: .; d_gene: .; v_gene: TRBV7-2; j_gene: TRBJ2-1; CDR3nt: TGTGCCAGCAGCTTAGAGGCCCATCTCGCTAGTGAGCAGTTCTTC; CDR3aa: CASSLEAHLASEQFF
abundance: .; d_gene: .; v_gene: TRBV3-1/TRBV3-2; j_gene: TRBJ2-1; CDR3nt: TGTGCCAGCAGCCAAGTCGGGGCATGGGAGCAGTTCTTC; CDR3aa: CASSQVGAWEQFF
abundance: .; d_gene: TRBD2; v_gene: TRBV11-2; j_gene: TRBJ2-2; CDR3nt: TGTGCCAGCAGCTTACTGACTAGCGGTACCGGGGAGCTGTTTTTT; CDR3aa: CASSLLTSGTGELFF
abundance: .; d_gene: TRBD2; v_gene: TRBV5-6; j_gene: TRBJ2-1; CDR3nt: TGTGCCAGCAGCTCTCCGGGACTAGCGGGATTTTCCTACAATGAGCAGTTCTTC; CDR3aa: CASSSPGLAGFSYNEQFF
abundance: .; d_gene: .; v_gene: TRBV10-3; j_gene: TRBJ2-1; CDR3nt: TGTGCCATCAGTGAGTTCGGGGGAGCCGCCTACAATGAGCAGTTCTTC; CDR3aa: CAISEFGGAAYNEQFF
abundance: .; d_gene: TRBD1; v_gene: TRBV7-3; j_gene: TRBJ2-3; CDR3nt: TGTGCCAGCAGCTTAACAGGGGGCGAGGGAGATACGCAGTATTTT; CDR3aa: CASSLTGGEGDTQYF
abundance: .; d_gene: .; v_gene: TRBV5-1; j_gene: TRBJ1-3; CDR3nt: TGCGCCAGCAGCAACAGGGCCTCTGCCGATTCTGGAAACACCATATATTTT; CDR3aa: CASSNRASADSGNTIYF
abundance: .; d_gene: TRBD1; v_gene: TRBV7-9; j_gene: TRBJ1-4; CDR3nt: TGTGCCAGCAGCGCCTCGAGGACAGGGCCGAATGAAAAACTGTTTTTT; CDR3aa: CASSASRTGPNEKLFF
abundance: .; d_gene: .; v_gene: TRBV30; j_gene: TRBJ1-5; CDR3nt: TGTGCTCCAACTCCTGGACGGATTAGCAATCAGCCCCAGCATTTT; CDR3aa: CAPTPGRISNQPQHF
abundance: .; d_gene: .; v_gene: TRBV28; j_gene: TRBJ1-1; CDR3nt: TGTGCCAGCAGTCTCGTCCTCCGCACTGAAGCTTTCTTT; CDR3aa: CASSLVLRTEAFF
abundance: .; d_gene: TRBD2; v_gene: TRBV9; j_gene: TRBJ2-5; CDR3nt: TGTGCCAGCAGCGTAGGTTCTAGCGGGGGAGGGCAAGAGACCCAGTACTTC; CDR3aa: CASSVGSSGGGQETQYF
abundance: .; d_gene: .; v_gene: TRBV9; j_gene: TRBJ1-6; CDR3nt: TGTGCCAGCAGCGTAGATACGGGACCTAATTCACCCCTCCACTTT; CDR3aa: CASSVDTGPNSPLHF
abundance: .; d_gene: .; v_gene: TRBV29-1; j_gene: TRBJ1-1; CDR3nt: TGCAGCGTAACGACTGCTTTGGGCACTGAAGCTTTCTTT; CDR3aa: CSVTTALGTEAFF
abundance: few; d_gene: .; v_gene: TRBV9; j_gene: TRBJ1-6; CDR3nt: TGTGCCAGCAGCCCCTCGGGGCTCGGAGGGTCACCCCTCCACTTT; CDR3aa: CASSPSGLGGSPLHF
abundance: .; d_gene: .; v_gene: TRBV6-5; j_gene: TRBJ1-1; CDR3nt: TGTGCCAGCAGACAGGGGAACACTGAAGCTTTCTTT; CDR3aa: CASRQGNTEAFF
abundance: .; d_gene: TRBD1; v_gene: TRBV19; j_gene: TRBJ2-1; CDR3nt: TGTGCCAGTAGTACCGGACAGGGCAGCGTCAATGAGCAGTTCTTC; CDR3aa: CASSTGQGSVNEQFF
abundance: .; d_gene: TRBD1; v_gene: TRBV12-3/TRBV12-4; j_gene: TRBJ1-2; CDR3nt: TGTGCCAGCAGTTTAGCCGGGACAGGGACACGCACCTTC; CDR3aa: CASSLAGTGTRTF
abundance: .; d_gene: TRBD1; v_gene: TRBV7-9; j_gene: TRBJ1-1; CDR3nt: TGTGCCAGCAGCGTTACGGACAGGAGAGCTTTCTTT; CDR3aa: CASSVTDRRAFF
abundance: .; d_gene: .; v_gene: TRBV9; j_gene: TRBJ1-6; CDR3nt: TGTGCCAGCAGCGCTCAGAGGGGGGGCAATTCACCCCTCCACTTT; CDR3aa: CASSAQRGGNSPLHF
abundance: .; d_gene: .; v_gene: TRBV6-1; j_gene: TRBJ2-7; CDR3nt: TGTGCCAGCAGTGAAGTGCCCTACAGCTCCTACGAGCAGTACTTC; CDR3aa: CASSEVPYSSYEQYF
abundance: .; d_gene: .; v_gene: TRBV24-1; j_gene: TRBJ2-4; CDR3nt: TGTGCCACCAGTGACCGGGCTTCGGGCAAAAACATTCAGTACTTC; CDR3aa: CATSDRASGKNIQYF
abundance: .; d_gene: TRBD2; v_gene: TRBV10-1; j_gene: TRBJ2-1; CDR3nt: TGCGCCAGCAGTAGACTAGCGGGAGGCCAGAATGAGCAGTTCTTC; CDR3aa: CASSRLAGGQNEQFF
abundance: many; d_gene: .; v_gene: TRBV7-9; j_gene: TRBJ1-1; CDR3nt: TGTGCCAGCAGCTTATTACTTGACACTGAAGCTTTCTTT; CDR3aa: CASSLLLDTEAFF
abundance: .; d_gene: .; v_gene: TRBV6-1; j_gene: TRBJ2-3; CDR3nt: TGTGCCAGCAGTGAAGTGATGATTCAGCCAGATACGCAGTATTTT; CDR3aa: CASSEVMIQPDTQYF
abundance: .; d_gene: .; v_gene: TRBV5-1; j_gene: TRBJ2-1; CDR3nt: TGCGCCAGCAGCACCGGGGGAAGATCCAATGAGCAGTTCTTC; CDR3aa: CASSTGGRSNEQFF
abundance: .; d_gene: .; v_gene: TRBV5-6; j_gene: TRBJ2-7; CDR3nt: TGTGCCAGCAGCTTGGGGGCAGGGCGCTACGAGCAGTACTTC; CDR3aa: CASSLGAGRYEQYF
abundance: .; d_gene: TRBD1; v_gene: TRBV9; j_gene: TRBJ1-2; CDR3nt: TGTGCCAGCAGCAAATCAGGGGGTGGCGGCTACACCTTC; CDR3aa: CASSKSGGGGYTF
abundance: once; d_gene: TRBD2; v_gene: TRBV6-5; j_gene: TRBJ2-1; CDR3nt: TGTGCCAGCAGCCCCGGGACTAGCGATTACAATGAGCAGTTCTTC; CDR3aa: CASSPGTSDYNEQFF
abundance: .; d_gene: TRBD2; v_gene: TRBV9; j_gene: TRBJ2-7; CDR3nt: TGTGCCAGCAGCGAGGGACCTTCTAGCGGGTACGAGCAGTACTTC; CDR3aa: CASSEGPSSGYEQYF
abundance: .; d_gene: .; v_gene: TRBV30; j_gene: TRBJ2-3; CDR3nt: TGTGCCTGGAGTGTTATGGGGTGGGGAGATACGCAGTATTTT; CDR3aa: CAWSVMGWGDTQYF
abundance: .; d_gene: .; v_gene: TRBV24-1; j_gene: TRBJ2-5; CDR3nt: TGTGCCACCAGCCCTAACAGGGCCGAAGGTAGCGAGACCCAGTACTTC; CDR3aa: CATSPNRAEGSETQYF
abundance: once; d_gene: .; v_gene: TRBV25-1; j_gene: TRBJ2-5; CDR3nt: TGTGCCAGCAACGGGGCCCCTCCAGGGGTCCAGTACTTC; CDR3aa: CASNGAPPGVQYF
abundance: .; d_gene: .; v_gene: TRBV19; j_gene: TRBJ2-7; CDR3nt: TGTGCCAGTAGTTTTAGCGGCGAGCAGTACTTC; CDR3aa: CASSFSGEQYF
abundance: few; d_gene: .; v_gene: TRBV6-5; j_gene: TRBJ1-2; CDR3nt: TGTGCCAGCAGATACCCCCAACAGGGAACCTACACCTTC; CDR3aa: CASRYPQQGTYTF
abundance: .; d_gene: .; v_gene: TRBV5-1; j_gene: TRBJ2-7; CDR3nt: TGCGCCAGCAGCCCCGATACTAGACTCTCCTACGAGCAGTACTTC; CDR3aa: CASSPDTRLSYEQYF
abundance: .; d_gene: .; v_gene: TRBV27; j_gene: TRBJ1-2; CDR3nt: TGTGCCAGCACCCAACTAGGGGGAAGCTATGGCTACACCTTC; CDR3aa: CASTQLGGSYGYTF
abundance: .; d_gene: .; v_gene: TRBV10-3; j_gene: TRBJ1-3; CDR3nt: TGTGCCATCAGGGCCTCAGGGGCGTCTGGAAACACCATATATTTT; CDR3aa: CAIRASGASGNTIYF
abundance: .; d_gene: .; v_gene: TRBV4-3; j_gene: TRBJ1-4; CDR3nt: TGCGCCAGCAGCCAAGAAGGGGGGCGTGCAACTAATGAAAAACTGTTTTTT; CDR3aa: CASSQEGGRATNEKLFF
abundance: once; d_gene: .; v_gene: TRBV7-9; j_gene: TRBJ1-1; CDR3nt: TGTGCCAGCAGCCCATCCGGGCTTGCTGGCACTGAAGCTTTCTTT; CDR3aa: CASSPSGLAGTEAFF
abundance: .; d_gene: .; v_gene: TRBV20-1; j_gene: TRBJ2-5; CDR3nt: TGCAGTGCGGCTCACAAAGAGACCCAGTACTTC; CDR3aa: CSAAHKETQYF
abundance: .; d_gene: TRBD2; v_gene: TRBV6-5; j_gene: TRBJ2-7; CDR3nt: TGTGCCAGCCGACTAGCGGGAGTGAGTCGGGAGCAGTACTTC; CDR3aa: CASRLAGVSREQYF
abundance: .; d_gene: .; v_gene: TRBV27; j_gene: TRBJ1-5; CDR3nt: TGTGCCAGCAGTTCCCTAGACATGACTCAGCCCCAGCATTTT; CDR3aa: CASSSLDMTQPQHF
abundance: .; d_gene: TRBD1; v_gene: TRBV4-3; j_gene: TRBJ1-2; CDR3nt: TGCGCCAGCAGCCAGGCAGGGGGCGCGAATGGCTACACCTTC; CDR3aa: CASSQAGGANGYTF
abundance: once; d_gene: .; v_gene: TRBV28; j_gene: TRBJ1-1; CDR3nt: TGTGCCAGCAGTTTAGGTCGGCGAGCTTTCTTT; CDR3aa: CASSLGRRAFF